What follows are 21 T cell receptor beta chains derived from one specimen sequenced in a study of blood T cells in healthy people across ages. A J-beta primer mix and a sample-barcoded 5' primer were used in a second PCR of about 6 to 12 cycles. TCRdb reprocessed the 5' RACE reads via MiXCR and lists one record per CDR3 protein. The top ten hold about an eighth of the sample, which has approximately 900,000 distinct CDR3 sequences, roughly 52% seen once. The sequencing sample was made of blood. The source is a man aged 30-40 years in good health.

This clonotype was seen a few times. The chain combines TRBV7-2 with TRBJ2-5, with D unresolved. The CDR3 totals 16 residues. V lost 0 bases, J lost 0 bases, and 11 bases lay in between. Germline V CDR1 and CDR2: SGHTA, FQGNSA. The CDR3 sequence is CASSLARLPYQETQYF. CDR3 nucleotide sequence: TGTGCCAGCAGCTTAGCGCGACTCCCGTACCAAGAGACCCAGTACTTC. The full variable domain, its missing parts supplied by reference TRBV7-2 and TRBJ2-5, is GAGVSQSPSNKVTEKGKDVELRCDPISGHTALYWYRQSLGQGLEFLIYFQGNSAPDKSGLPSDRFSAERTGGSVSTLTIQRTQQEDSAVYLCASSLARLPYQETQYFGPGTRLLVL.

V gene TRBV7-6 combines with J gene TRBJ2-7; TRBD2 is a possible D gene (5 bases). The V gene's germline CDR1 is SGHVS and CDR2 FNYEAQ. The CDR3 length is 15 residues. V was trimmed by 1 base and J by 2 bases, leaving 12 bases between them. CDR3: CASSLDIGLTYEQYF. In DNA, the CDR3 is TGTGCCAGCAGCTTAGATATAGGACTGACCTACGAGCAGTACTTC.

In its sample, this clonotype was seen a few times. V gene TRBV29-1 combines with J gene TRBJ1-2; no definite D call. Trimming left V 2 bases short and J 0 bases short, with 4 bases between. The V gene's germline CDR1 is SQVTM and CDR2 ANQGSEA. CDR3 length: 12 residues. The CDR3 sequence is CSVETSNYGYTF. The DNA for the CDR3 is TGCAGCGTTGAAACGTCTAACTATGGCTACACCTTC.

The V gene is TRBV7-2, the J gene TRBJ2-3; D is possibly TRBD2 (5 bases). In germline, CDR1 is SGHTA, CDR2 FQGNSA. Trimming pared 5 bases from V and 0 bases from J, leaving 15 bases between. The CDR3 consists of 16 residues. CDR3: CASSPPASLSTDTQYF. CDR3 DNA sequence: TGTGCCAGCAGCCCCCCGGCTAGCCTGAGCACAGATACGCAGTATTTT.

J is TRBJ2-5 and V is TRBV7-9, with D perhaps TRBD1 or TRBD2 (6 bases each). This CDR3 is 15 amino acids long. Germline V lookup: CDR1 SEHNR, CDR2 FQNEAQ (reference sequence). Deletions cut 5 bases from V and 5 bases from J, with 18 bases between. CDR3 loop: CASSAVRGRAETQYF. Here the CDR3 DNA reads TGTGCCAGCAGCGCGGTCCGGGGGCGGGCGGAGACCCAGTACTTC.

Worth noting for this clonotype: One end of the junction is discordant with germline, which a read error may explain. The chain joins TRBV4-1 to TRBJ1-2, with D unclear. Germline lookup yields CDR1 MGHRA and CDR2 YSYEKL. The CDR3 is 15 amino acids. CDR3 in amino acids: CASSQDHGLPYGYTF. CDR3 nucleotide sequence: TGCGCCAGTAGCCAAGATCACGGCCTCCCCTATGGCTACACCTTC.

CDR3 residues: CASSSDPRYEQYF. The CDR3 coding sequence is TGTGCCAGCAGTTCAGACCCAAGATACGAGCAGTACTTC. This chain links TRBV12-3 or TRBV12-4 with TRBJ2-7; no definite D call. Trimming removed 4 bases at V and 4 bases at J, with 11 bases between. The CDR3 runs to 13 residues.

Regarding this clonotype: Germline and junction disagree at one end, which may indicate a read error. The gene calls are TRBV25-1 and TRBJ1-2; TRBD1 matches at 7 bases. CDR1 is MGHDK, CDR2 SYGVNS, per germline. The CDR3 runs 18 residues. DNA for the CDR3: TGTGTCAGCAGTGGTTCCAGACAGGGAATTTTCTCTAACTATGGCTACACCTTC. Its translation is CVSSGSRQGIFSNYGYTF.

The chain has TRBV27 and TRBJ2-1, with 12 nucleotides matching TRBD2. This CDR3 region has 16 residues. Germline V gene sequence: CDR1 MNHEY, CDR2 SMNVEV (reference sequence). V lost 11 bases to trimming and J lost 8 bases; unmatched junction nucleotides: 16. The CDR3 here is CASTSGGSSFKYEQFF. The CDR3 region has the DNA TGTGCCTCGACTAGCGGGGGATCATCTTTCAAGTATGAGCAGTTCTTC.

The rearrangement uses TRBV6-5 and TRBJ1-2; D is uncertain. Germline V gene lookup returns CDR1 MNHEY and CDR2 SVGAGI. The CDR3 runs to 15 residues. Trimming shortened V by 2 bases and J by 0 bases, and 10 bases separated the two germline ends. The CDR3 DNA reads TGTGCCAGCAGTTACGCTCACGAGTCTAACTATGGCTACACCTTC. Translation gives CASSYAHESNYGYTF.

The CDR3 loop is CASSYTGALETQYF. The CDR3, as DNA: TGTGCCAGCAGTTACACAGGGGCACTTGAGACCCAGTACTTC. V gene TRBV6-5 combines with J gene TRBJ2-5, with 7 bases that match TRBD1. The CDR3 is made up of 14 amino acids. The germline gives CDR1 MNHEY, CDR2 SVGAGI. Trimming took 2 bases from V and 5 from J; bases not matched to a gene: 5.

The rearrangement links TRBV11-3 to TRBJ2-3; 7 bases map to TRBD2. J was trimmed by 0 bases and V by 3 bases; bases with no gene match: 3. The length of the CDR3 is 15 residues. Germline CDR1 is SGHNT and CDR2 is YENEEA. The CDR3 spells CASSFVGGSTDTQYF. The DNA for the CDR3 is TGTGCCAGCAGCTTCGTGGGGGGGAGCACAGATACGCAGTATTTT.

This clonotype was observed a handful of times. Just one base apart from a much larger clone, this may be a read error. The chain uses TRBV7-6 and TRBJ2-1; weak D call: TRBD2 (6 bases). V lost 4 bases and J 8 bases, leaving 18 bases between the germline ends. This CDR3 has 15 residues. The germline gives CDR1 SGHVS, CDR2 FNYEAQ. As DNA, the CDR3 is TGTGCCAGCAGCTGCGGGACGGACGAGGACGATGAGCAGTTCTTC. Residues: CASSCGTDEDDEQFF.

The chain links TRBV3-1 to TRBJ2-1; 11 bases map to TRBD2. The germline V gene encodes CDR1 LGHDT and CDR2 YNNKEL (reference sequence). Trimming cost V 2 bases and J 3 bases; bases outside gene matches: 6. This CDR3 region has 17 residues. As DNA, the CDR3 is TGTGCCAGCAGCCAACTTATTAGCGGGGGGGGCTACAATGAGCAGTTCTTC. It codes for CASSQLISGGGYNEQFF.

The count of this clonotype is one. CDR3 protein: CASSVSGSQETQYF. In DNA, the CDR3 is TGTGCCAGCAGTGTTAGCGGCTCCCAAGAGACCCAGTACTTC. The V and J genes are TRBV7-2 and TRBJ2-5; D may be TRBD2 (6 bases). With 6 bases removed from V and 1 base from J, the gap between germline ends came to 12 bases. The CDR3 is made up of 14 amino acids. Looked up from germline, CDR1 is SGHTA and CDR2 is FQGNSA. Based on the CDR3 plus reference TRBV7-2 and TRBJ2-5, the full variable domain is GAGVSQSPSNKVTEKGKDVELRCDPISGHTALYWYRQSLGQGLEFLIYFQGNSAPDKSGLPSDRFSAERTGGSVSTLTIQRTQQEDSAVYLCASSVSGSQETQYFGPGTRLLVL.

There are a few counts of this clonotype. The rearrangement links TRBV3-1 to TRBJ2-7; D uncertain. V shed 4 bases and J shed 0 bases, with 10 bases lying between them. Germline V gene data show CDR1 as LGHDT and CDR2 as YNNKEL (reference sequence). There are 14 residues in the CDR3. CDR3 residues: CASSPSTYSYEQYF. The CDR3 DNA reads TGTGCCAGCAGCCCTTCCACCTACTCCTACGAGCAGTACTTC.

V is TRBV20-1 and J is TRBJ2-1; D ambiguous. The end of the DNA is better explained by TRBJ2-7, so the J call may be wrong. The CDR3 has 15 residues. Germline-derived CDR1 and CDR2 are DFQATT and SNEGSKA (reference sequence). CDR3 bases: TGCAGTGCTAGAGATAAGTTGAGCTCCTACAATGAGCAGTACTTC. It yields the protein CSARDKLSSYNEQYF.

The sample holds a few counts of this clonotype. V and J are TRBV30 and TRBJ2-1, with 10 nucleotides matching TRBD1. Per the germline V gene, CDR1 is GTSNPN and CDR2 is SVGIG (reference sequence). The V gene end was trimmed by 8 bases and the J gene end by 7 bases; junction bases not matched to a gene: 14. The length of the CDR3 is 15 residues. CDR3 amino acids: CALKTGTGAWNEQFF. The CDR3 coding sequence is TGTGCCCTGAAAACCGGGACAGGGGCCTGGAATGAGCAGTTCTTC.

The V gene is TRBV27, the J gene TRBJ2-1; 7 positions agree with TRBD2. CDR3 length equals 22 residues. Trimming cost V 5 bases and J 7 bases; bases outside gene matches: 32. The germline gives CDR1 MNHEY, CDR2 SMNVEV (reference sequence). The CDR3 loop is CASSPLWAPTGNRGDLGNEQFF. The CDR3 bases are TGTGCCAGCAGTCCCCTTTGGGCCCCCACCGGCAATCGGGGGGACCTCGGGAATGAGCAGTTCTTC.

This clonotype was observed a few times. The chain couples TRBV20-1 to TRBJ2-3; perhaps TRBD1 as D (5 bases). Per germline, CDR1 DFQATT and CDR2 SNEGSKA (reference sequence). The CDR3 runs 14 residues. Trimming took off 6 bases at V and 0 bases at J, with 13 bases between the two ends. The CDR3 bases are TGCAGTGCCCGTAAGACAGCTAGCACAGATACGCAGTATTTT. This encodes CSARKTASTDTQYF.

This clonotype has only a few counts. This sequence joins TRBV15 and TRBJ2-7; D not resolved. Germline V gene data show CDR1 as LNHNV and CDR2 as YYDKDF (reference sequence). Trimming took 0 bases from V and 2 from J, leaving 5 bases between them. The CDR3 is 13 amino acids. CDR3 coding DNA: TGTGCCACCAGCAGAGATGTGACCTACGAGCAGTACTTC. Translation: CATSRDVTYEQYF.